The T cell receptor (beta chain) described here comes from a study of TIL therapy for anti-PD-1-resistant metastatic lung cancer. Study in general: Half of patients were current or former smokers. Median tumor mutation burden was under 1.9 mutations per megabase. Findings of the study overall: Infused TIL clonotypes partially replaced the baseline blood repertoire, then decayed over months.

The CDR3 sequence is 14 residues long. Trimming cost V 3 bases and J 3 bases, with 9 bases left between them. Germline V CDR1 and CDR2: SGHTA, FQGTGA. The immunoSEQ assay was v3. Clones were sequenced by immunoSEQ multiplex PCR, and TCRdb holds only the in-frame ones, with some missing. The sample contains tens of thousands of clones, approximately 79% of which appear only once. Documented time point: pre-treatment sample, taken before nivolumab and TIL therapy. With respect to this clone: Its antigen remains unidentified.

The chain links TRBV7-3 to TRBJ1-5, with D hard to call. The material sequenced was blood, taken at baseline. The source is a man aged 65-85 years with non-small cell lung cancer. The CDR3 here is CASSFPGVNQPQHF. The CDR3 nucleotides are TGTGCCAGCAGCTTCCCCGGGGTCAATCAGCCCCAGCATTTT.